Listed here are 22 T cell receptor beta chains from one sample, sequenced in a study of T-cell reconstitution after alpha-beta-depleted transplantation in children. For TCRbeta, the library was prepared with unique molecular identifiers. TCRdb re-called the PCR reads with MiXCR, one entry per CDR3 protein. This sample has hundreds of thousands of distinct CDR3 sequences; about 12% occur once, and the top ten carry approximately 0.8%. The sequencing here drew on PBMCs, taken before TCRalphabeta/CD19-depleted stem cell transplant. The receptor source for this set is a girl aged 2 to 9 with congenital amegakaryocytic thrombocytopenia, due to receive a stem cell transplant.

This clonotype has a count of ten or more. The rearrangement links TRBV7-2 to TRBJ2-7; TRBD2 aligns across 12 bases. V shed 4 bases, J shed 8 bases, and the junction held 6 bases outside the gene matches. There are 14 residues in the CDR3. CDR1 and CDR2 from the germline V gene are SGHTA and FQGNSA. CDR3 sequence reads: CASSSVTSGSKQYF. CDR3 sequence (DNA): TGTGCCAGCAGCTCAGTGACTAGCGGGAGCAAGCAGTACTTC.

The CDR3 sequence: CSAIPPSAGVSEQFF. The CDR3 DNA sequence: TGCAGTGCTATCCCCCCTTCAGCGGGAGTTAGTGAGCAGTTCTTC. J is TRBJ2-1 and V is TRBV20-1; 8 positions agree with TRBD2. Germline values: CDR1 DFQATT, CDR2 SNEGSKA (reference sequence). The CDR3 loop spans 15 amino acids. V lost 4 bases and J lost 9; bases outside the gene matches: 14.

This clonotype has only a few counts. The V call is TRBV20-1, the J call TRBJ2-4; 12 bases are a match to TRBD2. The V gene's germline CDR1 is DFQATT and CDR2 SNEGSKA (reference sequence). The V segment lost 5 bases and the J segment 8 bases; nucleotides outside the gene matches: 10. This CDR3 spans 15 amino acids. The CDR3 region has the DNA TGCAGTGCTGGTGGACTAGCGGGATCGTTTGACATTCAGTACTTC. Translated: CSAGGLAGSFDIQYF.

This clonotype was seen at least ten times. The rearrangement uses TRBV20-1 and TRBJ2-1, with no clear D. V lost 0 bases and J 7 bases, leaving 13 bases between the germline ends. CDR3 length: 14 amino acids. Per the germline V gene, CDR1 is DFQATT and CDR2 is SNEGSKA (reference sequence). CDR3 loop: CSARDSVGLNEQFF. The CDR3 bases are TGCAGTGCTAGAGATTCTGTAGGCTTGAATGAGCAGTTCTTC.

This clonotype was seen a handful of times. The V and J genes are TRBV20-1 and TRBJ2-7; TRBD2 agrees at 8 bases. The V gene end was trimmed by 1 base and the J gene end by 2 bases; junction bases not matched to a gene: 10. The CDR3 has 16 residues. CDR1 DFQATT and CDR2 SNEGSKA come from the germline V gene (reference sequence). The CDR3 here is CSARASVREVTYEQYF. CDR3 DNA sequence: TGCAGTGCTAGAGCCTCCGTGCGGGAGGTCACCTACGAGCAGTACTTC.

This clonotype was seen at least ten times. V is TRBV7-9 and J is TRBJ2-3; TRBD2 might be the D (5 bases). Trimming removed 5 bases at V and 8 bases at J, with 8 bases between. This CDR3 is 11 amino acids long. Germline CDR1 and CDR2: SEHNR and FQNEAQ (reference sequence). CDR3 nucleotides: TGTGCCAGCAGCGGAAGCGGTACGCAGTATTTT. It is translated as CASSGSGTQYF.

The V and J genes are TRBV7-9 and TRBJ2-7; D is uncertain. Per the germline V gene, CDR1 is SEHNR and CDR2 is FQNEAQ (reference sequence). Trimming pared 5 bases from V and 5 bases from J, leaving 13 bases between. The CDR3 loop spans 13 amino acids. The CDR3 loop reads CASSNIFPHEQYF. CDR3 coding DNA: TGTGCCAGCAGCAATATCTTTCCCCACGAGCAGTACTTC.

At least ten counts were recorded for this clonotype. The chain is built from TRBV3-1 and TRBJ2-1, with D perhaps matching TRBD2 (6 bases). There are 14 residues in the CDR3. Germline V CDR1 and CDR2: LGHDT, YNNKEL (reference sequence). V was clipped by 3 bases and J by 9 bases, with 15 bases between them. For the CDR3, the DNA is TGTGCCAGCAGCCATGGGAGGCGGCTTGGTGAGCAGTTCTTC. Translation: CASSHGRRLGEQFF.

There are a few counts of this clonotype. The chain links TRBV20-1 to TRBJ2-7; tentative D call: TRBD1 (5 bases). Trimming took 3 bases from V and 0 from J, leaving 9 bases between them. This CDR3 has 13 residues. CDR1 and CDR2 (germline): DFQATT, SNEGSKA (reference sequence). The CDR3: CSARTANSYEQYF. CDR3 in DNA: TGCAGTGCTAGGACAGCCAACTCCTACGAGCAGTACTTC.

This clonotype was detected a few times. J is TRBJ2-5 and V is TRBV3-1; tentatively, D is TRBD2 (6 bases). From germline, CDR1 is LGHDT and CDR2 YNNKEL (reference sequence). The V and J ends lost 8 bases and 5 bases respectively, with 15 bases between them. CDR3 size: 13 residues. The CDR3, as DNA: TGTGCCAGCGTCCTGCGGGGTCGGGAGACCCAGTACTTC. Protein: CASVLRGRETQYF.

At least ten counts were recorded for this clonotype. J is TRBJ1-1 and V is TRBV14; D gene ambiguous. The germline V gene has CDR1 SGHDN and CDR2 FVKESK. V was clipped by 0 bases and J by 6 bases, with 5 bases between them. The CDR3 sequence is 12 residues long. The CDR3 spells CASSQDAPEAFF. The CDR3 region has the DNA TGTGCCAGCAGCCAAGATGCCCCTGAAGCTTTCTTT.

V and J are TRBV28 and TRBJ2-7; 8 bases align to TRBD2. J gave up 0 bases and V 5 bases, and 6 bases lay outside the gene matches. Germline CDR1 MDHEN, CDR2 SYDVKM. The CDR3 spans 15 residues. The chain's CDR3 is CASSELAGRSYEQYF. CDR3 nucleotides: TGTGCCAGCAGTGAATTAGCGGGACGCTCCTACGAGCAGTACTTC.

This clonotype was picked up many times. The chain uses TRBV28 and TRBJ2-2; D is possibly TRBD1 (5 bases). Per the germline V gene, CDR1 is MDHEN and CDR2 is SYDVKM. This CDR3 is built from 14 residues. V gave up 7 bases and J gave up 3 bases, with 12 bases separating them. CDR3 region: CASKTGPYTGELFF. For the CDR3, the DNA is TGTGCCAGCAAAACAGGCCCCTACACCGGGGAGCTGTTTTTT. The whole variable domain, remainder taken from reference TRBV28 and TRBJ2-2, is DVKVTQSSRYLVKRTGEKVFLECVQDMDHENMFWYRQDPGLGLRLIYFSYDVKMKEKGDIPEGYSVSREKKERFSLILESASTNQTSMYLCASKTGPYTGELFFGEGSRLTVL.

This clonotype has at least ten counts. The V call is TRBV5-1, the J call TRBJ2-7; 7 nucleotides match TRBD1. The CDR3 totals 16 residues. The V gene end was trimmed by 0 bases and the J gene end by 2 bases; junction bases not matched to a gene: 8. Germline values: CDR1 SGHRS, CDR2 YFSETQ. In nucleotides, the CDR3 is TGCGCCAGCAGCTTGGATGCGACAGGGAATCCCTACGAGCAGTACTTC. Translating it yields CASSLDATGNPYEQYF.

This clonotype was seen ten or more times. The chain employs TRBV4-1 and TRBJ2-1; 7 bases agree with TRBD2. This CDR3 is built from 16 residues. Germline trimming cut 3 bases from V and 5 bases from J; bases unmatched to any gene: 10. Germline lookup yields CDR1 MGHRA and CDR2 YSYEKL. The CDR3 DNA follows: TGCGCCAGCAGCCAGAGACTAGCAGGGTCGGACAATGAGCAGTTCTTC. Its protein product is CASSQRLAGSDNEQFF.

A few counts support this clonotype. The CDR3 sequence: CASSQALSGLPVETQYF. The DNA of the CDR3 is TGTGCCAGCAGCCAAGCTCTGTCCGGACTACCCGTAGAGACCCAGTACTTC. The chain combines TRBV3-1 with TRBJ2-5, with a possible D match to TRBD2 (6 bases). The V end lost 1 base, the J end lost 4 bases, and 19 bases lay between the germline ends. The CDR3 spans 17 residues. In germline, CDR1 is LGHDT, CDR2 YNNKEL (reference sequence).

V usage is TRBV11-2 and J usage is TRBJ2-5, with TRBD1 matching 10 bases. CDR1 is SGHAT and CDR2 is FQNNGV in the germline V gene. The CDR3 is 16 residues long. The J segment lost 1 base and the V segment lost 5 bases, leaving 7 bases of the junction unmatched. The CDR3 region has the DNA TGTGCCAGCAGCCCCCGGACAGGGGGTCGCCAAGAGACCCAGTACTTC. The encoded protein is CASSPRTGGRQETQYF.

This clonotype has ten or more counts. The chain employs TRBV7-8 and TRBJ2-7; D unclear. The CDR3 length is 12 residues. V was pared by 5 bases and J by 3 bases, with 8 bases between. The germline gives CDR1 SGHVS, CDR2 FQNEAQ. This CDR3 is CASSREIYEQYF. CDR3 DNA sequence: TGTGCCAGCAGCCGAGAGATCTACGAGCAGTACTTC.

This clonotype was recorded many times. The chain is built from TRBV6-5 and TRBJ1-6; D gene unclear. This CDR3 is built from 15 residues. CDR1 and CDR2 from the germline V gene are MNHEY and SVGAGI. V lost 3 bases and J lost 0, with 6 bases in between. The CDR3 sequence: CASSYDSSYNSPLHF. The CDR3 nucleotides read TGTGCCAGCAGTTATGATAGCTCCTATAATTCACCCCTCCACTTT.

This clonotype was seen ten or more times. CDR3 bases: TGTGCCAGCAGCTTAGAAGTTGGGCAGGGGGCAGGCAGCACAGATACGCAGTATTTT. Its protein product is CASSLEVGQGAGSTDTQYF. This chain connects TRBV7-8 to TRBJ2-3; 8 positions match TRBD1. With V trimmed by 1 base and J by 0 bases, 12 bases remained unmatched. The germline gives CDR1 SGHVS, CDR2 FQNEAQ. There are 19 residues in the CDR3.

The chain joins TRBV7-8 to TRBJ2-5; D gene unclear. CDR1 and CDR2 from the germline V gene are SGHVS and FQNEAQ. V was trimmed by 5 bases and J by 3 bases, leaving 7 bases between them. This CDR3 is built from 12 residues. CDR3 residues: CASSMTEETQYF. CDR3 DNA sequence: TGTGCCAGCAGCATGACCGAAGAGACCCAGTACTTC.

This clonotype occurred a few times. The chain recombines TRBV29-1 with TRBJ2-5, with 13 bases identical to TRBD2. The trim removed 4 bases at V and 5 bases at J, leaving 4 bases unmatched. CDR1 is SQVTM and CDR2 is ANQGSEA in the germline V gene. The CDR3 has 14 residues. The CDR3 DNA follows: TGCAGCGTTGGGACTAGCGGGAGTCGTGAGACCCAGTACTTC. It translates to CSVGTSGSRETQYF. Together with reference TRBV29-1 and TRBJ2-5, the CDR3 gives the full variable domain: SAVISQKPSRDICQRGTSLTIQCQVDSQVTMMFWYRQQPGQSLTLIATANQGSEATYESGFVIDKFPISRPNLTFSTLTVSNMSPEDSSIYLCSVGTSGSRETQYFGPGTRLLVL.